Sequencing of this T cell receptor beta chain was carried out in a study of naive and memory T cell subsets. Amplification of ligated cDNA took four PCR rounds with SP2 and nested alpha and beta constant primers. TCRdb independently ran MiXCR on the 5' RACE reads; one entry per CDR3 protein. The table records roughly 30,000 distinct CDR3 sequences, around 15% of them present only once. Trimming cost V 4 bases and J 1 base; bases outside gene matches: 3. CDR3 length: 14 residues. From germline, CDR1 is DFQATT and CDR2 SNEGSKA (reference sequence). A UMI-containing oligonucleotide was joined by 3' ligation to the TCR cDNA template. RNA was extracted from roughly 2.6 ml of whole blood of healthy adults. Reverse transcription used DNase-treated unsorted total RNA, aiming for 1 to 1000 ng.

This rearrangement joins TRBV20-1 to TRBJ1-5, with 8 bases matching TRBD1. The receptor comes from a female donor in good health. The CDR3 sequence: CSATYRGSNQPQHF. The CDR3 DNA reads TGCAGTGCTACCTACAGGGGGAGCAATCAGCCCCAGCATTTT.